This paragraph reports one T cell receptor (beta chain). The data derive from a study of cytomegalovirus exposure and HLA in healthy donors. PCR used 60 Vbeta primers and 13 Jbeta primers. The protocol was immunoSEQ multiplex PCR, while the TCRdb copy is restricted to in-frame clones and leaves out a portion. Here the sample table reports under 200,000 clones. Trimming took off 2 bases at V and 4 bases at J, with 11 bases between the two ends. The length of the CDR3 is 14 residues. CDR1 is MDHEN and CDR2 is SYDVKM in the germline V gene. This rearrangement joins TRBV28 to TRBJ2-5, with D perhaps TRBD1 (6 bases). The receptor comes from a young man in good health and CMV-seronegative. Sequencing was done on a sample of PBMCs. The CDR3 loop reads CASSLGQLIETQYF. CDR3 in DNA: TGTGCCAGCAGTTTAGGACAGCTCATAGAGACCCAGTACTTC.